This entry describes one TCR beta chain. Its antigen is not yet known. The junction departs from the called germline gene at one end, perhaps through a read error. CDR1 and CDR2 are read off the germline V gene (reference sequence) as SSHAT and FNYEAQ. The CDR3 runs 14 amino acids, cysteine and phenylalanine included. Kept here is only the CDR3 DNA, which spans 42 bases and is read in frame from base 1. The record originates from a study of glioma-infiltrating T cells after dendritic cell vaccination (dated by TCRdb to 2016 to 2018). Background on the whole study: The cohort comprised around 15 glioblastoma patients from Phase I and II dendritic cell vaccination trials, 9 newly diagnosed and 6 with recurrent disease. Patients received autologous tumor lysate-pulsed dendritic cell vaccination between about 2003 and 2013. The vaccine consisted of monocyte-derived dendritic cells cultured approximately 7 days with IL-4 and GM-CSF, then pulsed overnight with autologous tumor lysate. Each patient got three intradermal injections of the dendritic cell vaccine, spaced at biweekly intervals, in the arm below the axilla. In glioblastoma patients vaccinated with dendritic cells, deep sequencing of TCR beta CDR3 regions served to measure tumor-infiltrating lymphocyte content and to compare repertoires between tumor and blood. Survival after dendritic cell vaccination was correlated with TCR sequencing metrics, such as TIL content and the overlap between tumor and blood repertoires. What the study reported, not specific to this receptor: The three-group TCR overlap response model was described as speculative and requiring prospective validation. After dendritic cell vaccination, a higher estimated pretreatment TIL content predicted longer time to progression and longer overall survival. The cohort was small and heterogeneous, and full blood and tumor sets were available for few patients, with initial-recurrent tumor pairs available for even fewer patients. No direct relationship between TCR clonality and survival was found, suggesting a diverse polyclonal response may matter.

The immunoSEQ assay amplified TCRB CDR3 regions from roughly 2 micrograms of genomic DNA, or from all available DNA when less than that amount was available. The multiplex PCR relied on 60 forward primers for TCR V beta segments and 13 reverse primers for J beta segments. To estimate the number of reads per starting template, synthetic control templates were added to each sample at limiting dilution. Sequencing produced 87 bp reads on the Illumina HiSeq System. The paper's data handling went like this. To remove PCR and sequencing errors, closely related sequences were merged with a nearest neighbor algorithm. TCR overlap was measured as the percentage of unique tumor TCR beta sequences that were also present in the peripheral blood of the same patient. Drawn from immuneACCESS, this table holds only the in-frame rearrangements with V and J called that TCRdb kept. Clones are partly lost; checked studies trace under half to an unresolved V gene and leave the rest unexplained. That table gives V, J and clone size, and the DNA gave D and trimming. The sample yields some 100,000 clones; 85% were counted once. In total, the top ten clones hold about 2.9% of the sample.

Patients were selected on the basis of adequate residual fresh-frozen tumor tissue and more than two years of available survival data. Molecular status otherwise varied across the glioblastoma patients, but none of them carried an isocitrate dehydrogenase mutation. PBMC were collected before vaccination, two weeks after the third vaccination, and at tumor progression when it occurred. The Qiagen DNeasy Blood extraction Kit was used for extraction of genomic DNA. Sample: blood, taken before dendritic cell vaccination. Here the chain combines TRBV7-7 and TRBJ2-7; 7 junctional bases match TRBD1. The sequence was collected from a human donor with glioblastoma. This receptor carries the CDR3 CASSLTTGRDEQYF. The nucleotides are TGTGCTAGCAGCCTCACGACAGGGAGAGACGAGCAGTACTTC.